One sample yielded the 4 T cell receptor beta chains listed below, sequenced in a study of shared clonotypes between healthy human individuals. Measured with immunoSEQ multiplex PCR; TCRdb has only the in-frame clones, and not every one. This table has about 470,000 clones, 70% to 80% appearing once. Sequencing used PBMCs. The source of these receptors is a woman in her thirties or forties in good health. Some clones in this sample may be carry-over from other donors' samples.

V and J are TRBV27 and TRBJ2-5, with D perhaps given as TRBD1 or TRBD2 (6 bases each). Near its end, the DNA agrees better with TRBJ2-7, so the J call may be wrong. CDR1 MNHEY and CDR2 SMNVEV come from the germline V gene (reference sequence). The CDR3 is made up of 16 amino acids. For the CDR3, the DNA is TGTGCCAGCAGTTTAAGGGGGGATGGGGGATCCTACGAGCAGTACTTC. Translated: CASSLRGDGGSYEQYF.

This clone was counted a single time. The chain joins TRBV28 to TRBJ2-6; 10 bases agree with TRBD1. Looked up from germline, CDR1 is MDHEN and CDR2 is SYDVKM. J lost 4 bases, V lost 0 bases, and 9 bases had no gene match. The length of the CDR3 is 19 residues. The CDR3 DNA follows: TGTGCCAGCAGTTTATGGGGGACAGGGGCTTCCGGCGGGGCCAACGTCCTGACTTTC. It is translated as CASSLWGTGASGGANVLTF. The full variable domain, rest sourced from reference TRBV28 and TRBJ2-6, is DVKVTQSSRYLVKRTGEKVFLECVQDMDHENMFWYRQDPGLGLRLIYFSYDVKMKEKGDIPEGYSVSREKKERFSLILESASTNQTSMYLCASSLWGTGASGGANVLTFGAGSRLTVL.

A word on this clone: Other DNA sequences in the same sample also yield this CDR3. This sequence joins TRBV9 and TRBJ2-7; no clear D. The CDR3 consists of 12 residues. Trimming removed 0 bases at V and 3 bases at J, with 4 bases between. The germline V gene encodes CDR1 SGDLS and CDR2 YYNGEE. In DNA, the CDR3 is TGTGCCAGCAGCGTAGACGACTACGAGCAGTACTTC. Its translation: CASSVDDYEQYF.

V gene TRBV9 combines with J gene TRBJ2-3; D is unclear. The CDR3 has 15 residues. CDR1 SGDLS and CDR2 YYNGEE come from the germline V gene. Trimming pared 0 bases from V and 1 base from J, leaving 9 bases between. Here the CDR3 DNA reads TGTGCCAGCAGCGTAGAGGATGTGGGCACAGATACGCAGTATTTT. This gives the protein CASSVEDVGTDTQYF.